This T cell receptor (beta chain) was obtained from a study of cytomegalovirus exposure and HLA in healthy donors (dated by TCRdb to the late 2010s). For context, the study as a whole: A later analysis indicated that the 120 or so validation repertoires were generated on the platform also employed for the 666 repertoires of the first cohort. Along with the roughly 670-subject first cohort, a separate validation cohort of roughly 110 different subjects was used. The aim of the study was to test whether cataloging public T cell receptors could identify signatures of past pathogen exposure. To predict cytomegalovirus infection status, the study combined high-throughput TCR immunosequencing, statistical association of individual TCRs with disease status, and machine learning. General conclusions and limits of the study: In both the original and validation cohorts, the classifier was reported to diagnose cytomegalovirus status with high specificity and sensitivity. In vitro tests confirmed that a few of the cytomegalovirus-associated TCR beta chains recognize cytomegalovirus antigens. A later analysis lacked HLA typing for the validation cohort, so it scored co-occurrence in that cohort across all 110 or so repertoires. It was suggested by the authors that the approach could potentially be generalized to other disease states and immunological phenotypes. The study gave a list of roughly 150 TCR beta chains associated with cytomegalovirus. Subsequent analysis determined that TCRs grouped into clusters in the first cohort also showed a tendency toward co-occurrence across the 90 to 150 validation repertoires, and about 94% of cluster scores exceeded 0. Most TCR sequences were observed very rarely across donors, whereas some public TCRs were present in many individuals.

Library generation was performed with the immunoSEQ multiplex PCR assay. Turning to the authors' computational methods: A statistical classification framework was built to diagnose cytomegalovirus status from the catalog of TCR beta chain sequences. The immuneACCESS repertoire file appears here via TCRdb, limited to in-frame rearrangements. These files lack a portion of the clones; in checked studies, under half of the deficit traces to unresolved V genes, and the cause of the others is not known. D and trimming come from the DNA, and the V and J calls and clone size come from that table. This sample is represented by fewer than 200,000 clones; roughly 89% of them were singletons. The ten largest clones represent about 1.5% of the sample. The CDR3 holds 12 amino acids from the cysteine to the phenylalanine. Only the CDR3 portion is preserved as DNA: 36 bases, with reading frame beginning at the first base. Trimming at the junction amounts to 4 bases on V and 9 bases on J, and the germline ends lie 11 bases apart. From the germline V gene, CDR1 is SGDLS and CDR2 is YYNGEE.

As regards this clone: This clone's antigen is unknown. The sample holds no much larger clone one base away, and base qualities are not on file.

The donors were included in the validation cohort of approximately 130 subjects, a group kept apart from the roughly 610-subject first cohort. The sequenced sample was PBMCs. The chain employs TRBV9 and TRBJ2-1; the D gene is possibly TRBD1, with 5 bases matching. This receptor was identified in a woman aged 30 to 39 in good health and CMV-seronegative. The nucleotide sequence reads TGTGCCAGCAGCCCCGAGCAGGGTGAGCAGTTCTTC. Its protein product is CASSPEQGEQFF.